Following are 12 T cell receptor beta chains from one sample sequenced in a study of T cell responses to AZD1222 COVID-19 vaccine. TCRdb's table, derived via immunoSEQ multiplex PCR, lists solely in-frame clones and lacks some. The sample shows 69,000 or so clones, more than 75% of them seen only once. The source was peripheral blood, collected 28 days after the second dose of the MenACWY control vaccine. The receptors here all came from an adult who received the MenACWY meningococcal vaccine as a control.

The chain uses TRBV24-1 and TRBJ2-1; D unresolved. The V gene lost 3 bases and the J gene lost 10 bases, with 15 bases spanning the gap. Germline V gives CDR1 KGHDR, CDR2 SFDVKD. This CDR3 is built from 14 residues. The CDR3 spells CATSDPALPMEQFF. As DNA, the CDR3 is TGTGCCACCAGTGATCCAGCCCTCCCTATGGAGCAGTTCTTC.

The rearrangement uses TRBV29-1 and TRBJ1-1; D may be TRBD1 (5 bases). The germline V and J ends were trimmed by 1 base and 1 base, with 7 bases remaining between them. Per germline, CDR1 SQVTM and CDR2 ANQGSEA. The CDR3 covers 13 residues. CDR3 DNA sequence: TGCAGCGTTGAAGGCAGGGCGAACACTGAAGCTTTCTTT. This translates into CSVEGRANTEAFF.

V and J are TRBV6-6 and TRBJ2-7, with D hard to call. Germline V lookup: CDR1 MNHNY, CDR2 SVGAGI (reference sequence). CDR3 size: 12 residues. With 6 bases removed from V and 6 bases from J, the gap between germline ends came to 12 bases. CDR3 amino acids: CASREKLVEQYF. For the CDR3, the DNA is TGTGCCAGCAGGGAGAAGTTGGTCGAGCAGTACTTC.

The chain combines TRBV29-1 with TRBJ1-2; perhaps TRBD1 as D (5 bases). This CDR3 has 11 residues. From germline, CDR1 is SQVTM and CDR2 ANQGSEA. Trimming pared 4 bases from V and 7 bases from J, leaving 10 bases between. The CDR3 sequence is CSVGGQGGYTF. The CDR3 DNA sequence: TGCAGCGTTGGAGGGCAGGGTGGCTACACCTTC.

This clone was counted a few times. The rearrangement joins TRBV19 to TRBJ1-5; tentative D call: TRBD1 (5 bases). Trimming took off 11 bases at V and 2 bases at J, with 16 bases between the two ends. This CDR3 comprises 14 residues. CDR1 and CDR2 (germline): LNHDA, SQIVND (reference sequence). CDR3 sequence: CASYRGVGNQPQHF. CDR3 DNA: TGTGCCTCTTATCGAGGGGTCGGCAATCAGCCCCAGCATTTT.

The rearrangement links TRBV28 to TRBJ1-4; TRBD1 agrees at 7 bases. The CDR3 consists of 16 residues. The J segment lost 0 bases and the V segment lost 3 bases, leaving 4 bases of the junction unmatched. Germline CDR1 is MDHEN and CDR2 is SYDVKM. CDR3 amino acids: CASSFSGGATNEKLFF. For the CDR3, the DNA is TGTGCCAGCAGTTTCTCAGGGGGGGCAACTAATGAAAAACTGTTTTTT.

CDR3 DNA: TGTGCCAGCAGTTACTTCAGGGGATCCGGGGAGCTGTTTTTT. Its translation: CASSYFRGSGELFF. The rearrangement joins TRBV6-2 or TRBV6-3 to TRBJ2-2, with D perhaps matching TRBD1 (6 bases). Germline-derived CDR1 and CDR2 are MNHEY and SVGEGT. The CDR3 runs to 14 residues. Trimming cost V 1 base and J 6 bases, with 9 bases left between them.

The V call is TRBV6-1, the J call TRBJ2-3, with D unclear. Per germline, CDR1 MNHNS and CDR2 SASEGT. CDR3 length: 13 residues. V dropped 2 bases and J dropped 5 bases, with 8 bases sitting between them. CDR3 protein: CASSEYRGDTQYF. CDR3 nucleotide sequence: TGTGCCAGCAGTGAATATAGAGGAGATACGCAGTATTTT.

This clone was seen only once. The chain combines TRBV30 with TRBJ1-1, with no clear D. This CDR3 is built from 10 residues. The V end lost 4 bases, the J end lost 0 bases, and 0 bases lay between the germline ends. CDR1 is GTSNPN, CDR2 SVGIG, per germline (reference sequence). CDR3 nucleotide sequence: TGTGCCTGGATGAACACTGAAGCTTTCTTT. This gives the protein CAWMNTEAFF.

This chain joins TRBV6-5 and TRBJ2-3, with 9 bases identical to TRBD1. The CDR3 runs to 15 residues. Germline lookup yields CDR1 MNHEY and CDR2 SVGAGI. With V trimmed by 2 bases and J by 8 bases, 8 bases remained unmatched. The CDR3 DNA is TGTGCCAGCAGTTACGGCACAGGGGGCGATTTTACGCAGTATTTT. The encoded protein is CASSYGTGGDFTQYF.

This rearrangement joins TRBV9 to TRBJ2-5; TRBD2 aligns across 11 bases. The CDR3 spans 15 residues. CDR1 is SGDLS, CDR2 YYNGEE, per germline. V shed 4 bases and J 1 base; nucleotides not matched to a gene: 3. The CDR3 protein is CASSTGLAVQETQYF. CDR3 nucleotides: TGTGCCAGCAGCACGGGACTAGCGGTCCAAGAGACCCAGTACTTC. Full variable domain (remainder filled in from reference TRBV9 and TRBJ2-5): DSGVTQTPKHLITATGQRVTLRCSPRSGDLSVYWYQQSLDQGLQFLIQYYNGEERAKGNILERFSAQQFPDLHSELNLSSLELGDSALYFCASSTGLAVQETQYFGPGTRLLVL.

The chain employs TRBV18 and TRBJ2-7; D possibly corresponds to TRBD2 (6 bases). V was cut by 3 bases and J by 1 base, with 7 bases left in between. The germline gives CDR1 KGHSH, CDR2 LQKENI. The length of the CDR3 is 13 residues. This CDR3 reads CASSPRGSYEQYF. CDR3 nucleotides: TGTGCCAGCTCACCTCGGGGGTCCTACGAGCAGTACTTC.